The next 24 T cell receptor beta chains were all read from a single sample in a study of blood T cells in healthy people across ages. Primed by a sample-barcoded 5' primer and a J-beta primer mix, a second PCR proceeded for about 6 to 12 cycles. TCRdb reprocessed the 5' RACE reads with MiXCR, giving one entry per CDR3 protein. The sample includes 1.5 million to 2 million distinct CDR3 sequences, less than 50% of them seen just once. Sequenced sample: blood. These receptor sequences come from a woman aged 40 to 50 in good health.

The chain is built from TRBV2 and TRBJ2-5; D is perhaps TRBD1 (6 bases). CDR3 length: 15 residues. CDR1 is SNHLY, CDR2 FYNNEI, per germline. Trimming shortened V by 2 bases and J by 2 bases, and 12 bases separated the two germline ends. CDR3 in amino acids: CASSEMGDNQETQYF. CDR3 DNA sequence: TGTGCCAGCAGTGAAATGGGGGACAATCAAGAGACCCAGTACTTC.

The sample holds one count of this clonotype. The chain employs TRBV9 and TRBJ2-1; 8 bases fit TRBD2. Per the germline V gene, CDR1 is SGDLS and CDR2 is YYNGEE. V lost 4 bases, J lost 0 bases, and 15 bases stayed unmatched. The CDR3 extends over 19 amino acids. CDR3 DNA: TGTGCCAGCAGCCCACACCCCTTAGCGGGACCGGGCTCCTACAATGAGCAGTTCTTC. This encodes CASSPHPLAGPGSYNEQFF.

The chain carries TRBV7-2 and TRBJ2-3; TRBD2 matches 7 bases. V gave up 1 base and J gave up 0 bases; unmatched junction bases: 4. Germline V gene sequence: CDR1 SGHTA, CDR2 FQGNSA. This CDR3 has 16 amino acids. CDR3 DNA sequence: TGTGCCAGCAGCTTAGGACTAGCAAAGAGCACAGATACGCAGTATTTT. It specifies CASSLGLAKSTDTQYF.

V usage is TRBV15 and J usage is TRBJ2-7; no definite D call. TRBJ2-5 explains the end of the DNA better; the J call may be wrong. The CDR3 spans 14 residues. Germline CDR1 is LNHNV and CDR2 is YYDKDF (reference sequence). The CDR3 is CATSRDPGEETQYF. The CDR3 DNA is TGTGCCACCAGCAGAGATCCCGGAGAAGAGACCCAGTACTTC.

The chain links TRBV20-1 to TRBJ2-3; 12 nucleotides agree with TRBD1. The CDR3 is made up of 16 amino acids. Germline CDR1 is DFQATT and CDR2 is SNEGSKA (reference sequence). Trimming removed 1 base from V and 6 bases from J; junction bases left unmatched: 8. The DNA for the CDR3 is TGCAGTGCTAGAGGGGACAGGGGGCGCAAAGGTGATACGCAGTATTTT. It specifies CSARGDRGRKGDTQYF.

The rearrangement joins TRBV13 to TRBJ2-5; TRBD2 aligns across 9 bases. The end of the DNA aligns better with TRBJ2-7, so the J call may be wrong. The CDR3 contains 17 residues. In germline, CDR1 is PRHDT, CDR2 FYEKMQ (reference sequence). The CDR3 DNA follows: TGTGCCAGCAGCGTCAAGCGGGGGGCCAGTTGGCCCTACGAGCAGTACTTC. Translation: CASSVKRGASWPYEQYF.

This sequence joins TRBV10-3 and TRBJ2-1, with 10 positions matching TRBD1. This CDR3 has 15 amino acids. Germline V gene sequence: CDR1 ENHRY, CDR2 SYGVKD. V lost 3 bases, J lost 8 bases, and 7 bases stayed unmatched. The CDR3 is CAISERDRGGDEQFF. DNA for the CDR3: TGTGCCATCAGTGAAAGGGACAGGGGCGGGGATGAGCAGTTCTTC.

V gene TRBV6-5 combines with J gene TRBJ2-1; D possibly corresponds to TRBD2 (5 bases). Germline V gene data show CDR1 as MNHEY and CDR2 as SVGAGI. Trimming removed 2 bases from V and 6 bases from J, with 17 bases in between. This CDR3 has 16 residues. The CDR3 DNA reads as TGTGCCAGCAGTTACGTTTTTAGCGAAACCCTCAATGAGCAGTTCTTC. It specifies CASSYVFSETLNEQFF.

J is TRBJ2-5 and V is TRBV4-3, with D possibly TRBD2 on 6 matching bases. V lost 1 base and J lost 7, with 13 bases in between. The germline CDR1 and CDR2 sequences are LGHNA and YSLEER. The CDR3 totals 14 residues. The chain's CDR3 is CASSQGPTGGTQYF. CDR3 sequence (DNA): TGCGCCAGCAGCCAAGGCCCTACCGGGGGGACCCAGTACTTC.

The chain couples TRBV6-2 or TRBV6-3 to TRBJ2-5; the D gene could be TRBD1 or TRBD2 (6 bases each). With 5 bases removed from V and 5 bases from J, the gap between germline ends came to 18 bases. CDR3 length: 15 residues. Germline V lookup: CDR1 MNHEY, CDR2 SVGEGT. CDR3: CASSTPGGIGETQYF. In nucleotides, the CDR3 is TGTGCCAGCAGTACCCCCGGGGGCATCGGGGAGACCCAGTACTTC.

The chain carries TRBV12-3 or TRBV12-4 and TRBJ2-4, with D perhaps matching TRBD2 (6 bases). Near its end, the DNA agrees better with TRBJ2-7, so the J call may be wrong. The CDR3 is made up of 14 amino acids. Here the CDR3 reads CASSALGGIDEQYF. DNA of the CDR3: TGTGCCAGCAGTGCTCTCGGGGGTATAGACGAGCAGTACTTC.

This clonotype has more than one count but fewer than ten. This chain joins TRBV14 and TRBJ2-1, with D possibly TRBD2 on 5 matching bases. The CDR3 contains 13 residues. Germline loops: CDR1 SGHDN, CDR2 FVKESK. The V gene lost 3 bases and the J gene lost 9 bases, with 12 bases spanning the gap. The CDR3 is CASSQTISGEQFF. CDR3 coding DNA: TGTGCCAGCAGCCAGACTATCTCTGGTGAGCAGTTCTTC.

This sequence joins TRBV5-1 and TRBJ2-7, with D perhaps matching TRBD1 (6 bases). V was clipped by 2 bases and J by 2 bases, with 14 bases between them. There are 15 residues in the CDR3. Per the germline V gene, CDR1 is SGHRS and CDR2 is YFSETQ. The chain's CDR3 is CASSFLVGATYEQYF. The CDR3 DNA is TGCGCCAGCAGCTTTTTGGTGGGGGCCACCTACGAGCAGTACTTC.

The CDR3 is CSARPFMRDSYEQYF. The DNA for the CDR3 is TGCAGTGCTAGACCATTTATGAGGGATTCCTACGAGCAGTACTTC. This rearrangement joins TRBV20-1 to TRBJ2-7, with D possibly TRBD2 on 5 matching bases. V was clipped by 2 bases and J by 1 base, with 15 bases between them. Germline values: CDR1 DFQATT, CDR2 SNEGSKA (reference sequence). The CDR3 contains 15 residues.

V and J are TRBV3-1 and TRBJ1-2, with D possibly matching TRBD1 (6 bases). V shed 6 bases and J shed 6 bases, with 17 bases lying between them. The germline V gene encodes CDR1 LGHDT and CDR2 YNNKEL (reference sequence). This CDR3 region has 14 residues. CDR3 protein: CASSAAGQRNGYTF. The DNA for the CDR3 is TGTGCCAGCAGTGCGGCAGGACAGAGGAATGGCTACACCTTC.

V and J are TRBV5-1 and TRBJ2-1, with TRBD2 identical over 13 bases. The germline CDR1 and CDR2 sequences are SGHRS and YFSETQ. CDR3 length: 15 amino acids. Trimming cost V 6 bases and J 9 bases; bases outside gene matches: 9. The CDR3 bases are TGCGCCAGCACCCAGACTAGCGGGGGGCAGGGTGAGCAGTTCTTC. It codes for CASTQTSGGQGEQFF.

The V and J genes are TRBV4-2 and TRBJ2-5, with 13 bases identical to TRBD2. Germline V gene data show CDR1 as LGHNA and CDR2 as YNFKEQ. The J segment lost 4 bases and the V segment lost 3 bases, leaving 8 bases of the junction unmatched. This CDR3 has 17 residues. The CDR3 nucleotides read TGTGCCAGCAGCCATGCTAGGACTAGCGGGGGAGTAGAGACCCAGTACTTC. This gives the protein CASSHARTSGGVETQYF.

Turning to this clonotype: This may arise from a read error, as a much more abundant clone is one base away. V is TRBV29-1 and J is TRBJ1-2, with a tentative D call TRBD1 (6 bases). The CDR3 length is 13 residues. CDR1 and CDR2 (germline): SQVTM, ANQGSEA. Between the trimmed V and J ends, which lost 7 bases and 0 bases, there was a span of 12 bases. CDR3: CSAGGTPNYGYTF. CDR3 coding DNA: TGCAGCGCTGGAGGGACACCTAACTATGGCTACACCTTC.

The chain is built from TRBV20-1 and TRBJ2-5, with 8 bases that match TRBD2. V lost 7 bases to trimming and J lost 4 bases; unmatched junction nucleotides: 11. CDR1 and CDR2 from the germline V gene are DFQATT and SNEGSKA (reference sequence). The CDR3 is made up of 14 amino acids. The CDR3, as DNA: TGCAGTGAGCGGGCGGGGGGTCCCCGAGAGACCCAGTACTTC. Its protein is CSERAGGPRETQYF.

V and J are TRBV28 and TRBJ2-6; weak D call: TRBD1 (5 bases). The germline V gene has CDR1 MDHEN and CDR2 SYDVKM. The V gene lost 2 bases and the J gene lost 5 bases, with 16 bases spanning the gap. The CDR3 spans 17 residues. The CDR3 DNA reads as TGTGCCAGCAGTTTAGGCCAGGGCGTCAGTTGGGCCAACGTCCTGACTTTC. It is translated as CASSLGQGVSWANVLTF.

This clonotype was recorded once. The rearrangement joins TRBV5-1 to TRBJ2-7; 7 bases are a match to TRBD1. Germline-derived CDR1 and CDR2 are SGHRS and YFSETQ. The CDR3 spans 16 residues. The J segment lost 2 bases and the V segment lost 0 bases, leaving 8 bases of the junction unmatched. The CDR3 DNA is TGCGCCAGCAGCTTGGCCGGCGACAGGGCGGCCTACGAGCAGTACTTC. Protein: CASSLAGDRAAYEQYF.

This chain joins TRBV6-6 and TRBJ2-3; 7 bases are a match to TRBD1. The J segment lost 3 bases and the V segment lost 6 bases, leaving 9 bases of the junction unmatched. The CDR3 contains 15 residues. CDR1 is MNHNY, CDR2 SVGAGI, per germline (reference sequence). The CDR3 here is CASRALQGETDTQYF. The CDR3 coding sequence is TGTGCCAGCAGGGCCCTTCAGGGGGAAACAGATACGCAGTATTTT.

This clonotype appeared a few times. V and J are TRBV12-3 or TRBV12-4 and TRBJ1-5; D ambiguous. The CDR3 loop spans 13 amino acids. Trimming took 0 bases from V and 7 from J, leaving 7 bases between them. CDR3 loop: CASSLAGIQPQHF. DNA for the CDR3: TGTGCCAGCAGTTTAGCGGGAATCCAGCCCCAGCATTTT.

This clonotype was counted a single time. This chain links TRBV2 with TRBJ2-5; TRBD2 aligns across 9 bases. V trimming: 6 bases; J trimming: 11 bases; junction bases outside the gene matches: 19. From germline, CDR1 is SNHLY and CDR2 FYNNEI. This CDR3 is built from 16 residues. The CDR3 nucleotides are TGTGCCAGCAGCGAGATGGGGACTAGCTCCTACAATGAGCAGTACTTC. This codes for CASSEMGTSSYNEQYF.